This T cell receptor (beta chain) was found in a study of cytomegalovirus exposure and HLA in healthy donors. Study conclusions and caveats: Some TCR beta chains (roughly 150 of them) were listed as cytomegalovirus-associated.

To note about this clone: Antigen specificity is unknown.

Repertoires were generated with immunoSEQ multiplex PCR, while TCRdb's copy carries only in-frame clones and drops some. The table includes fewer than 200,000 clones, about 96% detected once. CDR3 length: 16 amino acids. Trimming at V came to 4 bases and at J to 7 bases, leaving 13 bases not matched to a gene. Germline V gives CDR1 LGHNA, CDR2 YSLEER. V usage is TRBV4-3 and J usage is TRBJ1-1; 9 bases are a match to TRBD1. Material for sequencing was PBMCs. This clonotype was sampled from a woman in her late teens or twenties in good health and CMV-seronegative. The CDR3 bases are TGCGCCAGCAGCCTTGTCCCGGGACAGGGATCGGGTGAAGCTTTCTTT. It specifies CASSLVPGQGSGEAFF.